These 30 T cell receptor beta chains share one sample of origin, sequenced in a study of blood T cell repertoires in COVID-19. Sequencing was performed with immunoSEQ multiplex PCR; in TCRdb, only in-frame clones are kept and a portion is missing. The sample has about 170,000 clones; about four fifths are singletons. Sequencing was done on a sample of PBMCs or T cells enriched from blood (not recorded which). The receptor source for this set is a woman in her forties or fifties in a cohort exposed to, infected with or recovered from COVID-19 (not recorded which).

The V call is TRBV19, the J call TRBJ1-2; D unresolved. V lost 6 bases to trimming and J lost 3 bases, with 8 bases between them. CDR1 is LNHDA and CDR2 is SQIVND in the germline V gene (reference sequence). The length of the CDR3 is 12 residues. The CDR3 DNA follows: TGTGCCAGTAGAGGAGTTTACTATGGCTACACCTTC. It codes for CASRGVYYGYTF.

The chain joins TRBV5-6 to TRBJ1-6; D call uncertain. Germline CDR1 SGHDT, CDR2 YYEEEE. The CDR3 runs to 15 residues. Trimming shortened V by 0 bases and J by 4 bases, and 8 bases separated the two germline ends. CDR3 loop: CASSLDPGYNSPLHF. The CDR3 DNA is TGTGCCAGCAGCTTGGATCCGGGGTATAATTCACCCCTCCACTTT.

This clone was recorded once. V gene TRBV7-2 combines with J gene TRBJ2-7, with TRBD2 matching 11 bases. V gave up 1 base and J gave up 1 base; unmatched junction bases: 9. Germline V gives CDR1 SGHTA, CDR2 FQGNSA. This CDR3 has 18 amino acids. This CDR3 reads CASSLVRVAGGGSYEQYF. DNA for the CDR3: TGTGCCAGCAGCTTAGTTCGGGTAGCGGGAGGGGGGTCCTACGAGCAGTACTTC.

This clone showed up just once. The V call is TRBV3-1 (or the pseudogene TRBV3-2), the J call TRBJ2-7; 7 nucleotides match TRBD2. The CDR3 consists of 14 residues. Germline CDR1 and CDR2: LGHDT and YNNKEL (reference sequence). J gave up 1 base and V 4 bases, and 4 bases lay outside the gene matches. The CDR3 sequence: CASSRRTSSYEQYF. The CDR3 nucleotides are TGTGCCAGCAGCCGCCGGACTAGTTCCTACGAGCAGTACTTC.

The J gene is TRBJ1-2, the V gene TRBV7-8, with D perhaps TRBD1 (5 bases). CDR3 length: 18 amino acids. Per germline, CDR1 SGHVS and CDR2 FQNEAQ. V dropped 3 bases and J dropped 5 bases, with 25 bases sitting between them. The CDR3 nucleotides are TGTGCCAGCAGCTTGAACCCGAACAGGAGACGAATTGGATATGGCTACACCTTC. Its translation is CASSLNPNRRRIGYGYTF.

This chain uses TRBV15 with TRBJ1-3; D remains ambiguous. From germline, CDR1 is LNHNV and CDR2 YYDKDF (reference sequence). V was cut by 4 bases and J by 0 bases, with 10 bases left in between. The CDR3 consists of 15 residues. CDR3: CATSMSRSSGNTIYF. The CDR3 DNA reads TGTGCCACCAGCATGTCACGGAGCTCTGGAAACACCATATATTTT.

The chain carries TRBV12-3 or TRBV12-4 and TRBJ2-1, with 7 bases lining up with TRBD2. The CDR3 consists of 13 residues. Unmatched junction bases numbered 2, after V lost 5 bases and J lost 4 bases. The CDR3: CASSTAGYNEQFF. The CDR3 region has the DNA TGTGCCAGCAGTACAGCGGGGTACAATGAGCAGTTCTTC.

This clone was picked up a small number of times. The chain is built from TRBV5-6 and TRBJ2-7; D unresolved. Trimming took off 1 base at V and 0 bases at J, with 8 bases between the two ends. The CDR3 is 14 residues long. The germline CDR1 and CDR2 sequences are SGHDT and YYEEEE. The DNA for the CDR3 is TGTGCCAGCAGCTTGCCAGGTTCCTCCTACGAGCAGTACTTC. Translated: CASSLPGSSYEQYF.

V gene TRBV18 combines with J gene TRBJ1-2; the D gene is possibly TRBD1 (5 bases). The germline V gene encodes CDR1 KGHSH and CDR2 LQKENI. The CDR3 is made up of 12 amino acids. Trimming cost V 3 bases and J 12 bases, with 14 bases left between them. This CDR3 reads CASSPSDGHNTF. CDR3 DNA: TGTGCCAGCTCACCTTCTGACGGACACAACACCTTC.

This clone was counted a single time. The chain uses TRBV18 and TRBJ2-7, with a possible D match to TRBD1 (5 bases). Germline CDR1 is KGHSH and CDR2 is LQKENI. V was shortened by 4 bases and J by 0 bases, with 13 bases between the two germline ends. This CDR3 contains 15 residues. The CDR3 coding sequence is TGTGCCAGCTCACTTGGACAACCCAGCTCCTACGAGCAGTACTTC. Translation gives CASSLGQPSSYEQYF. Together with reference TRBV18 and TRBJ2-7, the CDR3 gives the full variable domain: NAGVMQNPRHLVRRRGQEARLRCSPMKGHSHVYWYRQLPEEGLKFMVYLQKENIIDESGMPKERFSAEFPKEGPSILRIQQVVRGDSAAYFCASSLGQPSSYEQYFGPGTRLTVT.

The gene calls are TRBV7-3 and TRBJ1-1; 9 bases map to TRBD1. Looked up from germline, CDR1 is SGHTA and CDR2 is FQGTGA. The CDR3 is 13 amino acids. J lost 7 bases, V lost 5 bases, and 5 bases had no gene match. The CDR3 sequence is CASSPTGGLEAFF. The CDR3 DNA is TGTGCCAGCAGCCCTACAGGGGGCCTTGAAGCTTTCTTT.

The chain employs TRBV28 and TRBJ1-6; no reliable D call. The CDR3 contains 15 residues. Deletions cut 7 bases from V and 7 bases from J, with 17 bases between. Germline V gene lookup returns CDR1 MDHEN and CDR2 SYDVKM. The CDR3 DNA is TGTGCCAGCAATTTCGGAGGCGGGGTGAATTCACCCCTCCACTTT. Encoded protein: CASNFGGGVNSPLHF.

The CDR3 sequence: CASSLLAWDSTEAFF. In DNA, the CDR3 is TGTGCCAGCAGCTTACTGGCCTGGGACAGCACTGAAGCTTTCTTT. The genes are TRBV7-9 and TRBJ1-1; 7 bases are a match to TRBD1. Germline V lookup: CDR1 SEHNR, CDR2 FQNEAQ (reference sequence). The CDR3 loop spans 15 amino acids. The trim removed 2 bases at V and 4 bases at J, leaving 7 bases unmatched.

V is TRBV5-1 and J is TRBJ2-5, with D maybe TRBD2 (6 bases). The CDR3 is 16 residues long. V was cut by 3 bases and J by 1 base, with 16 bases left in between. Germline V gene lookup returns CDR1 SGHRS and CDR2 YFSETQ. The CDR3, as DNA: TGCGCCAGCAGCTCCGGCCTGGGGGGAGCCCAAGAGACCCAGTACTTC. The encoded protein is CASSSGLGGAQETQYF.

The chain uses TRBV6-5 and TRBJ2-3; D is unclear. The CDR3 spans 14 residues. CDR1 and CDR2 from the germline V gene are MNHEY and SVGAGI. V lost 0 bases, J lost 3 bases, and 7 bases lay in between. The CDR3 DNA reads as TGTGCCAGCAGTTACTCGGCTGTAACAGATACGCAGTATTTT. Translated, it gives CASSYSAVTDTQYF.

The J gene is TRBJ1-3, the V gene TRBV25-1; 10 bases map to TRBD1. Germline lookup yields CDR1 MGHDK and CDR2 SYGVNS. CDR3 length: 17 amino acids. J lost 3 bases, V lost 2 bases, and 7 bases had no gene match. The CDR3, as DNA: TGTGCCAGCAGTGAAGTGGGTCGGACAGGGGGTGGAAACACCATATATTTT. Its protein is CASSEVGRTGGGNTIYF.

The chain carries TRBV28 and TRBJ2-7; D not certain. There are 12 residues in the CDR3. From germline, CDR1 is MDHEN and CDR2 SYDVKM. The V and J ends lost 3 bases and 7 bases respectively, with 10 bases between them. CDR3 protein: CASSLLGGEQYF. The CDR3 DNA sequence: TGTGCCAGCAGTTTGCTTGGCGGTGAGCAGTACTTC.

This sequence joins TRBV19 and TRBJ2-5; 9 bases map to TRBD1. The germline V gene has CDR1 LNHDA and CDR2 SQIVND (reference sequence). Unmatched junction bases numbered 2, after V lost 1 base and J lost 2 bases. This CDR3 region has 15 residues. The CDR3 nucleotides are TGTGCCAGTAGTATAGCTGGGACAGGGCAAGAGACCCAGTACTTC. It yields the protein CASSIAGTGQETQYF. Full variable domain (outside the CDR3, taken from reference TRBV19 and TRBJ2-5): DGGITQSPKYLFRKEGQNVTLSCEQNLNHDAMYWYRQDPGQGLRLIYYSQIVNDFQKGDIAEGYSVSREKKESFPLTVTSAQKNPTAFYLCASSIAGTGQETQYFGPGTRLLVL.

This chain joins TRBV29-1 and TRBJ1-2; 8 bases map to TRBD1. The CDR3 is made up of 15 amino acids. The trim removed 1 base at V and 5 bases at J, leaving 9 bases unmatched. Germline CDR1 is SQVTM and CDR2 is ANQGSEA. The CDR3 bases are TGCAGCGTTGAAGGCTCTCGGACAGGGAGGTATGGCTACACCTTC. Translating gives CSVEGSRTGRYGYTF.

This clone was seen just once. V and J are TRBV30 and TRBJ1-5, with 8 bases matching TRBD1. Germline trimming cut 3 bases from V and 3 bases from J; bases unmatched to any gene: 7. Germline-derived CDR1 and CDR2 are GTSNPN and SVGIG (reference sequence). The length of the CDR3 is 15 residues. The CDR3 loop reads CAWSTGTGDNQPQHF. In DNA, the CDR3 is TGTGCCTGGAGCACCGGGACAGGAGACAATCAGCCCCAGCATTTT.

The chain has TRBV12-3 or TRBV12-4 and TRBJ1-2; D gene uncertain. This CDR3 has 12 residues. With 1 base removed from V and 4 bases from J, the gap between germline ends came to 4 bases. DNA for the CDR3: TGTGCCAGCAGTTTAGACACCTATGGCTACACCTTC. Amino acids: CASSLDTYGYTF.

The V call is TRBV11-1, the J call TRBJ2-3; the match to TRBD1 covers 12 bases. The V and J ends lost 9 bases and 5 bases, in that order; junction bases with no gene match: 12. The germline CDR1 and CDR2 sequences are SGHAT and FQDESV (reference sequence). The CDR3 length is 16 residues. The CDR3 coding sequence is TGTGCCAGTCGGGTCGGGGACAGGGGGCAGGGAGATACGCAGTATTTT. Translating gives CASRVGDRGQGDTQYF.

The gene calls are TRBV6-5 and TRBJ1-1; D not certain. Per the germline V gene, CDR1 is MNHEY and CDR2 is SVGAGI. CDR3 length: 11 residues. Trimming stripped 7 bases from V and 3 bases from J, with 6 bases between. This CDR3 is CASTHYTEAFF. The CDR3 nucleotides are TGTGCCAGCACCCATTACACTGAAGCTTTCTTT.

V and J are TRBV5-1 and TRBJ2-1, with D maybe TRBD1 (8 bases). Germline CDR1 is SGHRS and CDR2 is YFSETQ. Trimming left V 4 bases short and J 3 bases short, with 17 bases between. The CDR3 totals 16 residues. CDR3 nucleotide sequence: TGCGCCAGCAGCGGGGGGGACAGGAAAAACTACAATGAGCAGTTCTTC. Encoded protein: CASSGGDRKNYNEQFF.

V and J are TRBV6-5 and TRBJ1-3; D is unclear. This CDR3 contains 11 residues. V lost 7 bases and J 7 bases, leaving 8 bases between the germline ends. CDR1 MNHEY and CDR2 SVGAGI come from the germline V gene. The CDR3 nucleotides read TGTGCCAGCACGTGGGAGAACACCATATATTTT. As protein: CASTWENTIYF.

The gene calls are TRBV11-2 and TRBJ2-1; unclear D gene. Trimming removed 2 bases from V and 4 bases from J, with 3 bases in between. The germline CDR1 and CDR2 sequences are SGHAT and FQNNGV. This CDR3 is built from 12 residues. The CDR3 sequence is CASSLLYNEQFF. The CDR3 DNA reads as TGTGCCAGCAGCTTACTGTACAATGAGCAGTTCTTC.

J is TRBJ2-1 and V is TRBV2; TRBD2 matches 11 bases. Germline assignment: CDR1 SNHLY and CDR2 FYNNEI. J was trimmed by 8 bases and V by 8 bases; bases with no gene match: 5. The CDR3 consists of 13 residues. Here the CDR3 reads CASLGSGGDEQFF. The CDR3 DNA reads TGTGCCAGCTTGGGTAGCGGGGGGGATGAGCAGTTCTTC.

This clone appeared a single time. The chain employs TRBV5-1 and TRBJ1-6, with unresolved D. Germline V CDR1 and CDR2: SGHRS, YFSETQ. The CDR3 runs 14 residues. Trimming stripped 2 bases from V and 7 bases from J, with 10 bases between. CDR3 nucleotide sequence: TGCGCCAGCAGCTTCGACTTGAGCAATTCACCCCTCCACTTT. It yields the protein CASSFDLSNSPLHF.

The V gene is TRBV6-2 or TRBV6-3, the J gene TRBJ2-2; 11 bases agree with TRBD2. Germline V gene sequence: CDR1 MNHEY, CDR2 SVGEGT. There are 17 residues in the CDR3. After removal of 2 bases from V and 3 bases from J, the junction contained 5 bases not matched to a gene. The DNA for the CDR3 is TGTGCCAGCAGTTACCTTAGCGGGAGGGCCGACACCGGGGAGCTGTTTTTT. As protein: CASSYLSGRADTGELFF.

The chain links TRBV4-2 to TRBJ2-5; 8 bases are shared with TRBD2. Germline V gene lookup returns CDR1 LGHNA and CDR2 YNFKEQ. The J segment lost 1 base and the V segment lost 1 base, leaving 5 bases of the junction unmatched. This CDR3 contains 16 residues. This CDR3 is CASSQARSGGQETQYF. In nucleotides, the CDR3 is TGTGCCAGCAGCCAAGCTCGGAGCGGGGGCCAAGAGACCCAGTACTTC.